This T cell receptor (beta chain) was captured by sequencing in a study of T cell repertoires in cytomegalovirus infection. TCRdb analysed the reads with MiXCR anew, one entry per CDR3 protein. The table shows approximately 150,000 distinct CDR3 sequences, with roughly 15% occurring only once. This clonotype was counted at least ten times. CDR1 MDHEN and CDR2 SYDVKM come from the germline V gene. V shed 4 bases and J shed 0 bases, with 16 bases lying between them. The CDR3 sequence is 16 residues long. The clonotype was recovered from a human donor in good health (CMV status not recorded). Some clones in this sample may be carry-over from other donors' samples. Sequencing was performed on CD8+ T cells from PBMCs. The rearrangement links TRBV28 to TRBJ2-7, with D possibly TRBD2 on 5 matching bases. The CDR3 sequence is CASSYRTTGSSYEQYF. The CDR3 DNA reads TGTGCCAGCAGTTACCGAACAACGGGATCCTCCTACGAGCAGTACTTC.